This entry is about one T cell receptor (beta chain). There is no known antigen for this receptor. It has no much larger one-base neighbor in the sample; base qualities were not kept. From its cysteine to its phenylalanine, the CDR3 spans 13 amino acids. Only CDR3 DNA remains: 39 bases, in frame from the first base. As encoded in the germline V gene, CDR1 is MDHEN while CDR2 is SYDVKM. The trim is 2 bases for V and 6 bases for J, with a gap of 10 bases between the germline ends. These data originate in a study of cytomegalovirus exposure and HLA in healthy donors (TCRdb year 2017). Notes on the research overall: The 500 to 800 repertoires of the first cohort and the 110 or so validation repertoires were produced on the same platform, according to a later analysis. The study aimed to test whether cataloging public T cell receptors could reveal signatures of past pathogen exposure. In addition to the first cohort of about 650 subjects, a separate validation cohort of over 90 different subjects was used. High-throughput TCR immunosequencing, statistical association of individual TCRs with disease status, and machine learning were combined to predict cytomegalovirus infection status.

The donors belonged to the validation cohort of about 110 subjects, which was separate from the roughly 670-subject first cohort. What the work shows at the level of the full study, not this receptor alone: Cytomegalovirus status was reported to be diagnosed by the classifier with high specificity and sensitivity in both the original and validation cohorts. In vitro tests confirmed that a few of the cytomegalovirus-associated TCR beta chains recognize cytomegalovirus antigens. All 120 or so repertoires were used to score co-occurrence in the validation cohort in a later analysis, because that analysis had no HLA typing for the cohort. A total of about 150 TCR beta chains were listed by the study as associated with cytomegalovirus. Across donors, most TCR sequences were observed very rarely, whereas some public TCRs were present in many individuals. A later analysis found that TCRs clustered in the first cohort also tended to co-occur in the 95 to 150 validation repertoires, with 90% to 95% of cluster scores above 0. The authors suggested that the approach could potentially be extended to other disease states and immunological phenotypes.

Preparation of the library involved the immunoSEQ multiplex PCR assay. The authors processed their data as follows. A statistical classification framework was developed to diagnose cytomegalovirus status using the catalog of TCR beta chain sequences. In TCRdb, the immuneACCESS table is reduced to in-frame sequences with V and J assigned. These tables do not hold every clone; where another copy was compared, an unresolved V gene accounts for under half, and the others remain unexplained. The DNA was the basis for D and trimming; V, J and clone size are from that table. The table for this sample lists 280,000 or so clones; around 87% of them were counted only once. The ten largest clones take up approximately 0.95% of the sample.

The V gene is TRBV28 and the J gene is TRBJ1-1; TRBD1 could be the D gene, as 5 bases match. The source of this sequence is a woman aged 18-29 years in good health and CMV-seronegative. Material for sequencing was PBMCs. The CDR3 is CASSLDSRSEAFF. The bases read TGTGCCAGCAGTTTAGACAGTAGATCTGAAGCTTTCTTT. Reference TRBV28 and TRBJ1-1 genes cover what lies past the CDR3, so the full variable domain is DVKVTQSSRYLVKRTGEKVFLECVQDMDHENMFWYRQDPGLGLRLIYFSYDVKMKEKGDIPEGYSVSREKKERFSLILESASTNQTSMYLCASSLDSRSEAFFGQGTRLTVV.